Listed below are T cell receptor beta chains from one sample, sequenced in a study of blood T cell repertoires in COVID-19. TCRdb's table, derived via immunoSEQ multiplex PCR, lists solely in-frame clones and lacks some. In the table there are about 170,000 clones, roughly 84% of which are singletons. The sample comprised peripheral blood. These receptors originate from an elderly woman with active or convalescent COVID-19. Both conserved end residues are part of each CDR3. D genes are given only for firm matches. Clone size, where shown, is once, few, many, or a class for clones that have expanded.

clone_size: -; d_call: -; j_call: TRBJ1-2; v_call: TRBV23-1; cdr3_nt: TGCGCCAGCAGTCACCCGCCCAGCAGGCAACTCTATGGCTACACCTTC; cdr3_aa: CASSHPPSRQLYGYTF
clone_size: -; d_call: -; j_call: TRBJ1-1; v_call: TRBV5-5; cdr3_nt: TGTGCCAGCAGCTTGTGGAGCCAGAACACTGAAGCTTTCTTT; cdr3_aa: CASSLWSQNTEAFF
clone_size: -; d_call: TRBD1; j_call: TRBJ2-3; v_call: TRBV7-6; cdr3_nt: TGTGCCAGCAGCTACGAATCGGGACAGGGATATACGCAGTATTTT; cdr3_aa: CASSYESGQGYTQYF
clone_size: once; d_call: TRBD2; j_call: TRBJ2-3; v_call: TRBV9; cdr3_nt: TGTGCCAGCAGCGTAGGCGGGAGACGCACAGATACGCAGTATTTT; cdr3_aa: CASSVGGRRTDTQYF
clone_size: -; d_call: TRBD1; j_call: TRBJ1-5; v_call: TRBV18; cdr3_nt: TGTGCCAGCTCACTAGGACAGGGGAGGGACAATCAGCCCCAGCATTTT; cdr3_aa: CASSLGQGRDNQPQHF
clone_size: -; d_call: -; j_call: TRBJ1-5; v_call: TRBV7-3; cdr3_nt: TGTGCCAGCAGCGCACTACAGGGTCAGCCCCAGCATTTT; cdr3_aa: CASSALQGQPQHF
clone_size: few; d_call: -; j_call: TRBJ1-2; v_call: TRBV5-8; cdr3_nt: TGTGCCAGTACAGAGACCTATGGCTACACCTTC; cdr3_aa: CASTETYGYTF
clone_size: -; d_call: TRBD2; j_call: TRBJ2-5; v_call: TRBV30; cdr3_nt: TGTGCCTGGAGTGTACTCCGGGCTAGCGGGTTTCGAGAGACCCAGTACTTC; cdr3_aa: CAWSVLRASGFRETQYF
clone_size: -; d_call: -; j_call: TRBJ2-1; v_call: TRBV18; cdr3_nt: TGTGCCAGCTCACCACCAGGGGCGAGCCCTACTGAGCAGTTCTTC; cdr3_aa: CASSPPGASPTEQFF
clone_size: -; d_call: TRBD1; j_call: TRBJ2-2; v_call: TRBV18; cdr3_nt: TGTGCCAGCTCACAACGAACAGGGGACACCGGGGAGCTGTTTTTT; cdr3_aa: CASSQRTGDTGELFF
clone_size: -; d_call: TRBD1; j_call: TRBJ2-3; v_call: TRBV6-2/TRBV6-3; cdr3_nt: TGTGCCAGCAGCCACCCTGCTCCAGGGGGATTAGATACGCAGTATTTT; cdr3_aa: CASSHPAPGGLDTQYF
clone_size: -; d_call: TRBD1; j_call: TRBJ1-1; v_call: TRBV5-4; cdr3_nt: TGTGCCAGCAGCTCGCCGGGACAGATAAGGGGGACTGAAGCTTTCTTT; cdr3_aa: CASSSPGQIRGTEAFF
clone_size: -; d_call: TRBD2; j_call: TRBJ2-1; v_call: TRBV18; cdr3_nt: TGTGCCAGCTCACTAGCGGGAGGGCCCGACAATGAGCAGTTCTTC; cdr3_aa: CASSLAGGPDNEQFF
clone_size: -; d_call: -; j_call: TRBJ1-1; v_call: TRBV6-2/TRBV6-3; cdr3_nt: TGTGCCAGCAGTCACAGGGCCCCTGAAGCTTTCTTT; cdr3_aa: CASSHRAPEAFF
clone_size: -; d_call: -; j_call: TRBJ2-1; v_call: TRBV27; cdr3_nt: TGTGCCAGCAGCCGCCCAGGAAGGGAGCAGTTCTTC; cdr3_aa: CASSRPGREQFF
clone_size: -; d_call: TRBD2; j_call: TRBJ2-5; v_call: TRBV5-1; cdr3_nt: TGCGCCAGCAGCTTAGCTAGCGGGGAAGAGACCCAGTACTTC; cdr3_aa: CASSLASGEETQYF
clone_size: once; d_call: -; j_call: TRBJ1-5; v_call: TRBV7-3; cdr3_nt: TGTGCCAGCAGCTTAGATCCTGGACGGGATGGCGGTAAAAAAGGAAGCAATCAGCCCCAGCATTTT; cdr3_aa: CASSLDPGRDGGKKGSNQPQHF
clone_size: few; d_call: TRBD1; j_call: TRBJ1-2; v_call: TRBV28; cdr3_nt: TGTGCCAGCAGTTCATGGACAGGAAGGGGCTACACCTTC; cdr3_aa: CASSSWTGRGYTF